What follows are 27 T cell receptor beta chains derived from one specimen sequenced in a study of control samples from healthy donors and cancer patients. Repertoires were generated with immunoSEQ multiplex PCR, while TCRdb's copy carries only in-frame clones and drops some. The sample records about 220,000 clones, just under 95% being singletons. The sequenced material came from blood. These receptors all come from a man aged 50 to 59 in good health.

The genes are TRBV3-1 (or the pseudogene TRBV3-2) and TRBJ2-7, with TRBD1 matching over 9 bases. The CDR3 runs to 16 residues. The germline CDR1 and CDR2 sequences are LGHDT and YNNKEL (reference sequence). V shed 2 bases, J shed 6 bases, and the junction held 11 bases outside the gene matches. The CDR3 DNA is TGTGCCAGCAGCCAACGTCGACCGGGACAGGGAAGCGAGCAGTACTTC. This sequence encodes CASSQRRPGQGSEQYF.

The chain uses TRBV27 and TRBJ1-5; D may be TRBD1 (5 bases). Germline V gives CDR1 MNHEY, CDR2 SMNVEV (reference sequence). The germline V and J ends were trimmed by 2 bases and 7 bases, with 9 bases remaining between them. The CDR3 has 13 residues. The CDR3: CASSLGGGQPQHF. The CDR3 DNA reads TGTGCCAGCAGTTTAGGGGGAGGCCAGCCCCAGCATTTT.

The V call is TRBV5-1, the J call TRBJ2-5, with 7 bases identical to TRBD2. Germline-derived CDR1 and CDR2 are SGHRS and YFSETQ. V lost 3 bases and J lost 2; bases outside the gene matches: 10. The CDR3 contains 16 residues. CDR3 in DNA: TGCGCCAGCAGCTCCCTTACTGGCGGGGGACAAGAGACCCAGTACTTC. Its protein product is CASSSLTGGGQETQYF.

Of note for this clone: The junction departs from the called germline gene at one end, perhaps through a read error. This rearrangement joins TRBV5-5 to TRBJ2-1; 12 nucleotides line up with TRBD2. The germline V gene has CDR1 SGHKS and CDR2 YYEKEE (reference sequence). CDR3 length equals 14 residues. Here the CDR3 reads CASSLGPLAGGPVF. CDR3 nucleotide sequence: TGTGCCAGCAGCTTAGGCCCACTAGCGGGGGGCCCAGTCTTC.

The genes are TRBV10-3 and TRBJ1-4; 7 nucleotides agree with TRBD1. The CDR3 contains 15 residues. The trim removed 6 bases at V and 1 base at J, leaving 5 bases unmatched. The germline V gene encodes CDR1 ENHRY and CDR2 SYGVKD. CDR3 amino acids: CAISRGQQTNEKLFF. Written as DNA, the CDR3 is TGTGCCATCAGCCGGGGACAGCAAACTAATGAAAAACTGTTTTTT.

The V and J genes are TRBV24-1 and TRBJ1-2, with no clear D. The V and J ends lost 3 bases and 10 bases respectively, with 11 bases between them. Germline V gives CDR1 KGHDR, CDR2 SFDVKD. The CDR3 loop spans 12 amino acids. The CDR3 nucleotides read TGTGCCACCAGTGATCCAGATAAGGACTACACCTTC. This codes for CATSDPDKDYTF.

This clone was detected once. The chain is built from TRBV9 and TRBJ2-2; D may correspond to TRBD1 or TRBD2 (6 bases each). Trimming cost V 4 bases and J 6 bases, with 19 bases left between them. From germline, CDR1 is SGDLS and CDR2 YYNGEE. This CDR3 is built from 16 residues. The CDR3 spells CASSSRGAGTAGELFF. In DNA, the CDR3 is TGTGCCAGCAGCTCGAGGGGGGCGGGAACGGCCGGGGAGCTGTTTTTT.

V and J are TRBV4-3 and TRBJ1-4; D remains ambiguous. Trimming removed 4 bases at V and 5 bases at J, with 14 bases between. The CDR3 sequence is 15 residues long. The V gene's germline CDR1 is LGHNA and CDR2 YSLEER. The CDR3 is CASSRTRTENEKLFF. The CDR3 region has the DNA TGCGCCAGCAGCCGTACCCGGACGGAAAATGAAAAACTGTTTTTT.

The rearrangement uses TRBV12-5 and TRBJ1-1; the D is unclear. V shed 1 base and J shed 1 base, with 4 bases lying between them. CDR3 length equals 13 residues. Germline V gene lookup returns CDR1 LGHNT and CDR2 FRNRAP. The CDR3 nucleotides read TGTGCTAGTGGTTTGGAACAGAACACTGAAGCTTTCTTT. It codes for CASGLEQNTEAFF.

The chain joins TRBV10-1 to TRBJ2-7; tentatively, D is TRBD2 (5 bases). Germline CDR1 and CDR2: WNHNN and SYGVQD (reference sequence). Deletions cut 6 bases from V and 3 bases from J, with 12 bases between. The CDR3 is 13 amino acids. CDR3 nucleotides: TGCGCCAGCAGCCGAGGGCAGGTCTACGAGCAGTACTTC. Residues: CASSRGQVYEQYF.

CDR3 residues: CASSFRRQYQETQYF. The DNA for the CDR3 is TGTGCCAGCAGTTTCCGTAGACAGTATCAAGAGACCCAGTACTTC. J is TRBJ2-5 and V is TRBV28; tentatively, D is TRBD1 (5 bases). V dropped 3 bases and J dropped 2 bases, with 13 bases sitting between them. Germline assignment: CDR1 MDHEN and CDR2 SYDVKM. This CDR3 is built from 15 residues. The whole variable domain, remainder taken from reference TRBV28 and TRBJ2-5, is DVKVTQSSRYLVKRTGEKVFLECVQDMDHENMFWYRQDPGLGLRLIYFSYDVKMKEKGDIPEGYSVSREKKERFSLILESASTNQTSMYLCASSFRRQYQETQYFGPGTRLLVL.

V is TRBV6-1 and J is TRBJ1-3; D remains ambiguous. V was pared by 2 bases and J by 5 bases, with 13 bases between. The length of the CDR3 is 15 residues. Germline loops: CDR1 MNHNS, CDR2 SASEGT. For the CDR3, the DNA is TGTGCCAGCAGTGAAACTCAGGAGTCTCGAAACACCATATATTTT. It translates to CASSETQESRNTIYF.

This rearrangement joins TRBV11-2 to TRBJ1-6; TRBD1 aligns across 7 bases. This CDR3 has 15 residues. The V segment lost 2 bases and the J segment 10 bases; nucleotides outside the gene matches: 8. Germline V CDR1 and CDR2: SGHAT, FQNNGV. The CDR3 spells CASSLKPGGKSPLHF. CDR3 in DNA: TGTGCCAGCAGCTTAAAGCCAGGGGGTAAATCACCCCTCCACTTT.

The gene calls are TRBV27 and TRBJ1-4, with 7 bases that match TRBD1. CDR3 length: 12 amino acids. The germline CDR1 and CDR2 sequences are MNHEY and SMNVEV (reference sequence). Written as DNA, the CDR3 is TGTGTTGGGGACAGTGGGGGTGAAAAACTGTTTTTT. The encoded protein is CVGDSGGEKLFF.

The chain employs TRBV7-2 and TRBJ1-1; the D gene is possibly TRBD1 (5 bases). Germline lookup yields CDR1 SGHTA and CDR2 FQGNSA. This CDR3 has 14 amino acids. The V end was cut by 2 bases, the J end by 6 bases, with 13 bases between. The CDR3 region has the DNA TGTGCCAGCAGCTTAACCGGGGCGCGGGCTGAAGCTTTCTTT. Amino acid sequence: CASSLTGARAEAFF.

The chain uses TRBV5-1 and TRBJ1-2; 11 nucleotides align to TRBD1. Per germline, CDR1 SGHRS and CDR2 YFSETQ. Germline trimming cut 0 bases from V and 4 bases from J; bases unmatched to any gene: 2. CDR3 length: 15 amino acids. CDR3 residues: CASSLGGQGAYGYTF. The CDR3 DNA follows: TGCGCCAGCAGCTTGGGAGGACAGGGGGCCTATGGCTACACCTTC.

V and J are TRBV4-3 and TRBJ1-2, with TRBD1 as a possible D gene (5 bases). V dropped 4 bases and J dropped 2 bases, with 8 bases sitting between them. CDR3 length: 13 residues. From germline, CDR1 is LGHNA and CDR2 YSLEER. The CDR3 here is CASSLQENYGYTF. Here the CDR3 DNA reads TGCGCCAGCAGCCTACAGGAAAACTATGGCTACACCTTC.

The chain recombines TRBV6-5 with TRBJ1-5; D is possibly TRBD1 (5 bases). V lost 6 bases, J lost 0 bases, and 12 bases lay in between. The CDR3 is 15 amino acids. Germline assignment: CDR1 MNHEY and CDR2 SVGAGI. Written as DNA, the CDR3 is TGTGCCAGCAGAGCCGGGACTTATAGCAATCAGCCCCAGCATTTT. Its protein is CASRAGTYSNQPQHF.

As DNA, the CDR3 is TGTGCCAGCAGCTTCCGGGACAGGAGGGGGCGGAATTCACCCCTCCACTTT. Translated: CASSFRDRRGRNSPLHF. This chain connects TRBV11-2 to TRBJ1-6, with 8 positions matching TRBD1. From germline, CDR1 is SGHAT and CDR2 FQNNGV. The CDR3 runs 17 residues. V lost 3 bases and J lost 7; bases outside the gene matches: 11.

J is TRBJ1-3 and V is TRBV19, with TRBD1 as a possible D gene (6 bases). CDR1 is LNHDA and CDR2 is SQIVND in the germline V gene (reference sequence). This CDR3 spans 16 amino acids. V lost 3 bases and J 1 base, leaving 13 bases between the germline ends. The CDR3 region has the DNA TGTGCCAGTAGTATTGCCGGCAGGGGATCTGGAAACACCATATATTTT. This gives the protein CASSIAGRGSGNTIYF. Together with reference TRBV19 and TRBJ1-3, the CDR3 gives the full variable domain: DGGITQSPKYLFRKEGQNVTLSCEQNLNHDAMYWYRQDPGQGLRLIYYSQIVNDFQKGDIAEGYSVSREKKESFPLTVTSAQKNPTAFYLCASSIAGRGSGNTIYFGEGSWLTVV.

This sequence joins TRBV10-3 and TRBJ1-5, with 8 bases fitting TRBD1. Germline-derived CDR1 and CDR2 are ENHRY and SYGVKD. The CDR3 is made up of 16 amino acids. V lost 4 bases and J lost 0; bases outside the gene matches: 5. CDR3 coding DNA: TGTGCCATCAGTGCGGGACAGGTTGATAGCAATCAGCCCCAGCATTTT. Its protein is CAISAGQVDSNQPQHF.

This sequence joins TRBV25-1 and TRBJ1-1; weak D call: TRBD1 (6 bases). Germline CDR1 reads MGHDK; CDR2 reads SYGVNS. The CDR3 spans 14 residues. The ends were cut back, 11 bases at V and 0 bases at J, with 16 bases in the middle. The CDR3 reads CAEGGTGMNTEAFF. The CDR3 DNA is TGTGCCGAAGGGGGAACAGGGATGAACACTGAAGCTTTCTTT.

The CDR3 sequence is CASRALTSFQETQYF. In nucleotides, the CDR3 is TGTGCCAGCAGGGCGCTAACTAGCTTCCAAGAGACCCAGTACTTC. The chain links TRBV2 to TRBJ2-5, with D tentatively TRBD2 (6 bases). Per the germline V gene, CDR1 is SNHLY and CDR2 is FYNNEI. V lost 6 bases to trimming and J lost 1 base, with 15 bases between them. There are 15 residues in the CDR3.

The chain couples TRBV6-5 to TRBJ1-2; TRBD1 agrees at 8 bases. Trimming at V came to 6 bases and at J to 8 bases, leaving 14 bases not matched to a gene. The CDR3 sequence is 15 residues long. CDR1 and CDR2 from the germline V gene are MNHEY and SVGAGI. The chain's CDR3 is CASSSTGVDAKGYTF. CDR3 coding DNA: TGTGCCAGCAGCTCGACAGGGGTAGATGCGAAGGGCTACACCTTC.

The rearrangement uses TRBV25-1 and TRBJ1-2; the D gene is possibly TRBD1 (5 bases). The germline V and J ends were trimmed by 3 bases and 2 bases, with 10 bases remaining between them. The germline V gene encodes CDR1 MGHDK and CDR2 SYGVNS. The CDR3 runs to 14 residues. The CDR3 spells CASSEAGSNYGYTF. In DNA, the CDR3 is TGTGCCAGCAGTGAGGCAGGGTCCAACTATGGCTACACCTTC.

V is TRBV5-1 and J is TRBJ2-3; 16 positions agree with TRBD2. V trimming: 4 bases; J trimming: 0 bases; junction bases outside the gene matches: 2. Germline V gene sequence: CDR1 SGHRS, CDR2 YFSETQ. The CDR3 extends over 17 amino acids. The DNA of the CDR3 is TGCGCCAGCAGCCCGGGACTAGCGGGGGGGAGCACAGATACGCAGTATTTT. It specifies CASSPGLAGGSTDTQYF.

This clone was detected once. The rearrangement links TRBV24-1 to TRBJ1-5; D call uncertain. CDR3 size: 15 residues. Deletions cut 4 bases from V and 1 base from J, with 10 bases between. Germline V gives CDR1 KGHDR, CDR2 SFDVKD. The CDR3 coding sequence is TGTGCCACCAGTGAAGCCCCCGGGAGCAATCAGCCCCAGCATTTT. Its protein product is CATSEAPGSNQPQHF.